The source of this T cell receptor (beta chain) is a study of CD8 T cells in ankylosing spondylitis. Points from the study as a whole: According to the report, clones linked to the disease were significantly enriched in matched synovial fluid samples taken from ankylosing spondylitis patients.

This clonotype has a handful of counts. Its antigen is not identified. With molecular barcodes, quantitative 5'-RACE was used to make the TCR beta libraries. TCRdb passed the 5' RACE reads through MiXCR, listing each CDR3 protein once. Here the sample spans around 250,000 distinct CDR3 sequences, roughly 32% being singletons. Trimming stripped 6 bases from V and 0 bases from J, with 19 bases between. CDR1 and CDR2 from the germline V gene are ENHRY and SYGVKD. CDR3 size: 17 residues. Sequencing used blood, either unsorted or a sorted T cell fraction (not recorded which). The chain joins TRBV10-3 to TRBJ2-3; possibly TRBD1 for D (5 bases). The source of this sequence is a male donor with ankylosing spondylitis or in good health (not recorded which). The CDR3 is CAISGQPIQVSTDTQYF. The CDR3 nucleotides read TGTGCCATCAGCGGGCAGCCCATACAGGTTAGCACAGATACGCAGTATTTT.